The present entry profiles one TCR beta chain with its context. Its antigen specificity is not known. No base quality values were provided; no much bigger clone lies one nucleotide off. The immunoSEQ Assay, a bias-controlled multiplex PCR, was used to amplify TCRbeta CDR3 regions from genomic DNA. Concerning the study's data processing: Nucleated cell counts per sample were estimated from amplification of reference gene primers within the assay. To quantify the absolute abundance of each unique TCRbeta CDR3 rearrangement, sequence reads were collapsed and filtered. For each sample, productive Simpson clonality was calculated as the square root of Simpson's diversity index across productive rearrangements. Not all clones reach the TCRdb copy of this immuneACCESS table, which keeps in-frame sequences only. Checked studies attribute under half of the gap to unresolved V genes and leave the rest unexplained. From that table come the V and J calls and clone size; the DNA was used to work out D and trimming. In all, the sample holds approximately 200,000 clones, and approximately 83% of those were seen once. The biggest ten clones account for more than 2.5% of the sample.

The entry originates in a study of blood T cell repertoires in COVID-19 (dated by TCRdb to the early 2020s). For context, the study as a whole: Collaborator samples came from the United States, Italy and Spain and covered acute and convalescent phases of COVID-19. The prospective study material was composed of cDNA or gDNA derived from T cells, B-cell-depleted T cells, or PBMCs. Deeply sampled blood TCRbeta repertoires from subjects exposed to, actively infected with, or recovered from COVID-19 were included in the dataset. The repertoires were released in a freely available public database intended as a resource for research on the immune response to SARS-CoV-2. Samples were obtained from the ongoing ImmuneRACE study (first 160 participants) and from 1,000 to 1,500 subjects provided by 6 global collaborators. Sample metadata almost always included a de-identified subject ID, COVID-19 status, age in years and sex. HLA class I and class II types, where available, came from metadata supplied by the sample provider rather than from assay-based typing. Study-wide conclusions, independent of this receptor: Clinical and demographic metadata were provided uncurated, with the amount varying by source and participant.

V sheds 11 bases and J sheds 5 bases, leaving 10 bases between their ends. The germline V gene sets CDR1 to SNHLY and CDR2 to FYNNEI. The CDR3 starts with the cysteine, ends with the phenylalanine, and has 11 residues. CDR3 DNA only is kept here, 33 bases in frame from base 1. Collaborating institutions collected whole blood in K2EDTA tubes following their own protocols. For TCRbeta analysis, collaborators shipped samples as frozen whole blood, isolated PBMCs, or DNA extracted from either of those sample types. Sequenced material: peripheral blood. The chain uses TRBV2 and TRBJ2-1; TRBD1 could be the D gene, as 6 bases match. This TCR came from a man aged 55-75 years with acute or convalescent COVID-19. The CDR3 region: CAWGRNNEQFF. The sequence in DNA is TGTGCCTGGGGGCGGAACAATGAGCAGTTCTTC.